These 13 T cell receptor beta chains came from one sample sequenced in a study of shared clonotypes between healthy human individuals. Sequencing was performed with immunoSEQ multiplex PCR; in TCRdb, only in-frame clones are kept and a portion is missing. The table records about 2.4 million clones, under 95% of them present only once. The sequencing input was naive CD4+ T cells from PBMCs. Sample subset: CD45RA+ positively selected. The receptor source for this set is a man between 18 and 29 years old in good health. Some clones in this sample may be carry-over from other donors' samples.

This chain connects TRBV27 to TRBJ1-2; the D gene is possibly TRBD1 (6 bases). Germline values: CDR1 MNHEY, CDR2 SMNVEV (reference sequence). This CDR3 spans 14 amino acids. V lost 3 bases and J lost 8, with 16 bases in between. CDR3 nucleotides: TGTGCCAGCAGTTTCAGGGCATTAACAGGGGGCTACACCTTC. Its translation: CASSFRALTGGYTF.

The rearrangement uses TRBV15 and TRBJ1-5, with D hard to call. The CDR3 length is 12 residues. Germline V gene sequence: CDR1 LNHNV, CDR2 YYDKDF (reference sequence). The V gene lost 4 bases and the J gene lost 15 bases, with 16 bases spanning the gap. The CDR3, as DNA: TGTGCCACCAGCATCGGAGGGCTGCAGCCGCATTTT. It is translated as CATSIGGLQPHF.

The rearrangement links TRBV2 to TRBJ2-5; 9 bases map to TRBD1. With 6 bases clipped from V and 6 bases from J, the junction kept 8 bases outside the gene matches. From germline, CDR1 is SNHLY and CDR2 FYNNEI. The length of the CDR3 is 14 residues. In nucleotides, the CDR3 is TGTGCCAGCAGCGAAAGACAGGGGGTAAAGACCCAGTACTTC. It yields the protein CASSERQGVKTQYF.

CDR3 sequence (DNA): TGTGCCAGTAGTATTGGACAGCGAGGGTCCTACGAGCAGTACTTC. Protein: CASSIGQRGSYEQYF. J is TRBJ2-7 and V is TRBV19, with D perhaps matching TRBD1 (6 bases). Trimming cost V 3 bases and J 1 base, with 13 bases left between them. Germline V gene lookup returns CDR1 LNHDA and CDR2 SQIVND (reference sequence). The CDR3 sequence is 15 residues long.

The CDR3: CASSVDPGAFNTEAFF. CDR3 nucleotides: TGTGCCAGCAGCGTAGACCCAGGGGCGTTTAACACTGAAGCTTTCTTT. V and J are TRBV9 and TRBJ1-1; D possibly corresponds to TRBD1 (6 bases). V was shortened by 0 bases and J by 2 bases, with 14 bases between the two germline ends. CDR1 SGDLS and CDR2 YYNGEE come from the germline V gene. The CDR3 is made up of 16 amino acids.

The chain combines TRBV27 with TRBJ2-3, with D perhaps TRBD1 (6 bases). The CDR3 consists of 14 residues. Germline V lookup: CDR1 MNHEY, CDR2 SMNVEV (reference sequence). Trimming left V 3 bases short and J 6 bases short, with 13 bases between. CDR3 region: CASSLTGPRDTQYF. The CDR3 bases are TGTGCCAGCAGTTTGACAGGACCTAGGGATACGCAGTATTTT.

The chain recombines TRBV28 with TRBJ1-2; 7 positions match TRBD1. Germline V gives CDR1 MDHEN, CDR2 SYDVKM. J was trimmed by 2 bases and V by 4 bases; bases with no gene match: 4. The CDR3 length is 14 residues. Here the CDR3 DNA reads TGTGCCAGCAGTTGGGGACAGCAGAACTATGGCTACACCTTC. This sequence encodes CASSWGQQNYGYTF.

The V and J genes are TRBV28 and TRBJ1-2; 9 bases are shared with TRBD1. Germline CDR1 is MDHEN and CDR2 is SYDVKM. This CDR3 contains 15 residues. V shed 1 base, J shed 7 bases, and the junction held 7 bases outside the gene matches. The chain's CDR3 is CASSLLGQGLGGYTF. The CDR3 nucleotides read TGTGCCAGCAGTTTATTGGGACAGGGTTTAGGTGGCTACACCTTC.

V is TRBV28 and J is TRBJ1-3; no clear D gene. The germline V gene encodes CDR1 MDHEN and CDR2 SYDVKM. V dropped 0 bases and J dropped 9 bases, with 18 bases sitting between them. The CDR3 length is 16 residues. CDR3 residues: CASSLWRSPRHGTIYF. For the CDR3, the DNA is TGTGCCAGCAGTTTATGGCGGTCCCCGAGGCATGGCACCATATATTTT.

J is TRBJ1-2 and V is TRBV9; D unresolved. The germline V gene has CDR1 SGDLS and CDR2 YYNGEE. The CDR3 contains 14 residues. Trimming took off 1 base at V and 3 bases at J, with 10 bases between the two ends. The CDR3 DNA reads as TGTGCCAGCAGCGTATCTCCCGAGGACTATGGCTACACCTTC. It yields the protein CASSVSPEDYGYTF.

For the CDR3, the DNA is TGTGCCAGCAGCTTGGTGGGAGGGGGCCAAGAGACCCAGTACTTC. This translates into CASSLVGGGQETQYF. The chain employs TRBV5-4 and TRBJ2-5; possible D gene TRBD2, 7 bases. From germline, CDR1 is SGHNT and CDR2 YYREEE (reference sequence). This CDR3 has 15 residues. V lost 0 bases, J lost 1 base, and 10 bases lay in between.

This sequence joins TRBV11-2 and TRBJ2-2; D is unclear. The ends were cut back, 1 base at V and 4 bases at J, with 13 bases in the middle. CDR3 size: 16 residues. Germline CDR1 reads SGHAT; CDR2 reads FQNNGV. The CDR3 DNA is TGTGCCAGCAGCTTAGGTCGCGGAACGGGCACCGGGGAGCTGTTTTTT. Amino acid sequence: CASSLGRGTGTGELFF.

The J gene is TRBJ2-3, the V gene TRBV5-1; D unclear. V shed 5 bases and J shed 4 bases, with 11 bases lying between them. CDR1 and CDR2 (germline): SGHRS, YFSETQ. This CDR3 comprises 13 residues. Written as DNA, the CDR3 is TGCGCCAGCAGGCCTACCGGGCCAGATACGCAGTATTTT. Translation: CASRPTGPDTQYF.